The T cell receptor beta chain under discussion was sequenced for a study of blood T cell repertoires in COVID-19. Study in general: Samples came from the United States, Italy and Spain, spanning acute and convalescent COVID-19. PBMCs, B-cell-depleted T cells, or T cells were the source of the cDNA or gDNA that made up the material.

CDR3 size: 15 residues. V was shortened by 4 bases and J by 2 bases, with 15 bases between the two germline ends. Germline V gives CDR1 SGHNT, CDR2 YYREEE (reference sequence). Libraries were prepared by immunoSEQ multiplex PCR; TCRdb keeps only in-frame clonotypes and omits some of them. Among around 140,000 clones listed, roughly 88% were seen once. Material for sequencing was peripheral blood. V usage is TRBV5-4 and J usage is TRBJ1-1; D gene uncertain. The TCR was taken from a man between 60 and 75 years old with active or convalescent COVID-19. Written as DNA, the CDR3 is TGTGCCAGCAGCCTGACAAATACAGCAAACACTGAAGCTTTCTTT. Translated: CASSLTNTANTEAFF.